The 22 T cell receptor beta chains below were found in one sample sequenced in a study of T cell changes during pregnancy in multiple sclerosis. Profiling relied on immunoSEQ multiplex PCR, and the TCRdb table lists in-frame clones only, not all of them. Among about 80,000 clones listed, under 95% were seen once. This material consisted of peripheral blood, taken before pregnancy. The receptors derive from a female donor with multiple sclerosis, enrolled in a pregnancy study.

The chain employs TRBV6-5 and TRBJ1-2; perhaps TRBD1 as D (6 bases). CDR3 length: 15 residues. Trimming stripped 7 bases from V and 3 bases from J, with 18 bases between. The V gene's germline CDR1 is MNHEY and CDR2 SVGAGI. CDR3 bases: TGTGCCAGCACCCCTACCGGGGGGCAGGACTATGGCTACACCTTC. It codes for CASTPTGGQDYGYTF.

The V call is TRBV9, the J call TRBJ1-3; D gene ambiguous. The CDR3 covers 15 residues. V lost 0 bases and J lost 0, with 7 bases in between. Germline V gives CDR1 SGDLS, CDR2 YYNGEE. For the CDR3, the DNA is TGTGCCAGCAGCGTAGGCGGGGACTCTGGAAACACCATATATTTT. This encodes CASSVGGDSGNTIYF.

In this sample, this clone turned up once. V is TRBV5-1 and J is TRBJ1-4; TRBD1 matches 9 bases. CDR1 and CDR2 (germline): SGHRS, YFSETQ. V shed 5 bases and J 8 bases; nucleotides not matched to a gene: 10. The CDR3 totals 15 residues. CDR3 loop: CASSREQGAGEKLFF. The CDR3 DNA follows: TGCGCCAGCAGTCGTGAACAGGGGGCTGGGGAAAAACTGTTTTTT.

The chain combines TRBV19 with TRBJ1-1; TRBD1 matches 7 bases. The CDR3 is 16 amino acids. V shed 3 bases and J 0 bases; nucleotides not matched to a gene: 7. The germline V gene encodes CDR1 LNHDA and CDR2 SQIVND (reference sequence). In DNA form, the CDR3 reads TGTGCCAGTAGTATTTCCGGGACAGCCATGAACACTGAAGCTTTCTTT. Translating gives CASSISGTAMNTEAFF.

The CDR3 loop is CASSSLGISGGPQETQYF. The CDR3 region has the DNA TGTGCCAGCTCATCGCTCGGGATAAGCGGGGGGCCTCAAGAGACCCAGTACTTC. The V and J genes are TRBV18 and TRBJ2-5; 9 bases match TRBD2. The CDR3 covers 18 residues. Trimming at V came to 5 bases and at J to 2 bases, leaving 15 bases not matched to a gene. In germline, CDR1 is KGHSH, CDR2 LQKENI.

This clone occurred a few times. V usage is TRBV18 and J usage is TRBJ1-5, with unresolved D. The V end lost 3 bases, the J end lost 0 bases, and 12 bases lay between the germline ends. Looked up from germline, CDR1 is KGHSH and CDR2 is LQKENI. This CDR3 is built from 16 residues. Written as DNA, the CDR3 is TGTGCCAGCTCACCGGAGGGTACTTATAGCAATCAGCCCCAGCATTTT. This translates into CASSPEGTYSNQPQHF. The variable domain in full, with the rest retrieved from reference TRBV18 and TRBJ1-5, is NAGVMQNPRHLVRRRGQEARLRCSPMKGHSHVYWYRQLPEEGLKFMVYLQKENIIDESGMPKERFSAEFPKEGPSILRIQQVVRGDSAAYFCASSPEGTYSNQPQHFGDGTRLSIL.

The J gene is TRBJ2-1, the V gene TRBV10-2; 8 bases map to TRBD2. Germline values: CDR1 WSHSY, CDR2 SAAADI. Unmatched junction bases numbered 6, after V lost 10 bases and J lost 7 bases. The CDR3 spans 12 residues. The CDR3 protein is CATSGGVNEQFF. CDR3 sequence (DNA): TGCGCCACATCGGGGGGGGTTAATGAGCAGTTCTTC.

The chain links TRBV27 to TRBJ1-2; TRBD1 matches at 7 bases. J gave up 3 bases and V 2 bases, and 0 bases lay outside the gene matches. CDR3 length: 13 amino acids. Germline-derived CDR1 and CDR2 are MNHEY and SMNVEV (reference sequence). CDR3 region: CASSLQGDYGYTF. The DNA for the CDR3 is TGTGCCAGCAGTTTACAGGGGGACTATGGCTACACCTTC.

The chain is built from TRBV9 and TRBJ2-7, with 8 nucleotides matching TRBD1. The V gene's germline CDR1 is SGDLS and CDR2 YYNGEE. The ends lost 5 bases at V and 3 bases at J; junction bases unmatched: 7. This CDR3 comprises 14 residues. The CDR3 coding sequence is TGTGCCAGCAGTCGCGGACAGGGCAGCTACGAGCAGTACTTC. Its protein is CASSRGQGSYEQYF.

This rearrangement joins TRBV6-5 to TRBJ1-1; weak D call: TRBD1 (5 bases). Germline V gene lookup returns CDR1 MNHEY and CDR2 SVGAGI. The CDR3 is 12 amino acids. V was cut by 0 bases and J by 8 bases, with 7 bases left in between. This CDR3 reads CASSYSAGEAFF. The CDR3 nucleotides are TGTGCCAGCAGTTACTCGGCAGGGGAAGCTTTCTTT.

This chain connects TRBV11-2 to TRBJ2-3; 7 bases are shared with TRBD1. The germline gives CDR1 SGHAT, CDR2 FQNNGV. The ends lost 4 bases at V and 3 bases at J; junction bases unmatched: 7. CDR3 length: 15 amino acids. For the CDR3, the DNA is TGTGCCAGCAGCTGGGTTGACAGGGAAACAGATACGCAGTATTTT. Its translation: CASSWVDRETDTQYF.

The chain carries TRBV27 and TRBJ1-5, with a possible D match to TRBD1 (5 bases). Trimming pared 6 bases from V and 6 bases from J, leaving 18 bases between. Germline V gene data show CDR1 as MNHEY and CDR2 as SMNVEV (reference sequence). CDR3 length: 15 residues. This chain's CDR3 is CASSSPKEQGQPQHF. The CDR3, as DNA: TGTGCCAGCAGCTCCCCGAAGGAGCAGGGTCAGCCCCAGCATTTT.

The chain uses TRBV6-6 and TRBJ1-3, with D unclear. This CDR3 has 14 amino acids. CDR1 MNHNY and CDR2 SVGAGI come from the germline V gene (reference sequence). Trimming pared 5 bases from V and 0 bases from J, leaving 8 bases between. The CDR3 here is CASSLGPSGNTIYF. The CDR3 DNA is TGTGCCAGCAGTCTGGGCCCCTCTGGAAACACCATATATTTT.

The chain uses TRBV4-1 and TRBJ1-1; 9 positions match TRBD1. V trimming: 2 bases; J trimming: 5 bases; junction bases outside the gene matches: 6. The CDR3 spans 15 residues. CDR1 MGHRA and CDR2 YSYEKL come from the germline V gene. The CDR3 DNA reads TGCGCCAGCAGCCAACCGGGACAGGGAGTAACTGAAGCTTTCTTT. Its translation is CASSQPGQGVTEAFF.

This chain uses TRBV5-4 with TRBJ2-3; perhaps TRBD2 as D (7 bases). This CDR3 has 17 amino acids. The V end was cut by 7 bases, the J end by 0 bases, with 21 bases between. CDR1 and CDR2 from the germline V gene are SGHNT and YYREEE (reference sequence). In DNA form, the CDR3 reads TGTGCCAGCGCTAAATCGGCGGCGGGGGCTAGCACAGATACGCAGTATTTT. Protein: CASAKSAAGASTDTQYF.

The chain recombines TRBV4-2 with TRBJ2-5; tentative D call: TRBD2 (5 bases). Germline loops: CDR1 LGHNA, CDR2 YNFKEQ. This CDR3 has 17 residues. Between the trimmed V and J ends, which lost 0 bases and 5 bases, there was a span of 19 bases. This CDR3 is CASSQDLEFGGLETQYF. DNA of the CDR3: TGTGCCAGCAGCCAAGATCTTGAGTTTGGCGGGTTGGAGACCCAGTACTTC.

The rearrangement uses TRBV9 and TRBJ2-3; 9 bases are shared with TRBD1. This CDR3 spans 13 amino acids. Germline CDR1 is SGDLS and CDR2 is YYNGEE. After removal of 5 bases from V and 4 bases from J, the junction contained 2 bases not matched to a gene. The CDR3 is CASSGQGSDTQYF. DNA of the CDR3: TGTGCCAGCAGTGGACAGGGGTCAGATACGCAGTATTTT.

J is TRBJ2-3 and V is TRBV9; 11 nucleotides line up with TRBD2. The germline CDR1 and CDR2 sequences are SGDLS and YYNGEE. The CDR3 has 17 residues. Losses at the gene ends were 0 bases for V and 2 bases for J; bases not matched to a gene: 5. The CDR3 DNA reads TGTGCCAGCAGCGTAGATCTTAGCGGGGGGGTCACAGATACGCAGTATTTT. It encodes CASSVDLSGGVTDTQYF. The variable domain in full, completed from reference TRBV9 and TRBJ2-3, reads DSGVTQTPKHLITATGQRVTLRCSPRSGDLSVYWYQQSLDQGLQFLIQYYNGEERAKGNILERFSAQQFPDLHSELNLSSLELGDSALYFCASSVDLSGGVTDTQYFGPGTRLTVL.

CDR3 nucleotides: TGTGCCAGCAGCTCGGGACAGGGGGAGAGCACCGGGGAGCTGTTTTTT. It codes for CASSSGQGESTGELFF. The chain combines TRBV5-4 with TRBJ2-2; 11 nucleotides align to TRBD1. This CDR3 has 16 amino acids. Germline CDR1 is SGHNT and CDR2 is YYREEE (reference sequence). Trimming at V came to 3 bases and at J to 4 bases, leaving 5 bases not matched to a gene. The full variable domain, with the rest looked up from reference TRBV5-4 and TRBJ2-2, is ETGVTQSPTHLIKTRGQQVTLRCSSQSGHNTVSWYQQALGQGPQFIFQYYREEENGRGNFPPRFSGLQFPNYSSELNVNALELDDSALYLCASSSGQGESTGELFFGEGSRLTVL.

This chain connects TRBV5-1 to TRBJ2-7; D might be TRBD2 (6 bases). Germline V lookup: CDR1 SGHRS, CDR2 YFSETQ. With 5 bases removed from V and 3 bases from J, the gap between germline ends came to 18 bases. The length of the CDR3 is 15 residues. The CDR3 nucleotides are TGCGCCAGCAGTCCGGACGGGACTCTCGACTACGAGCAGTACTTC. As protein: CASSPDGTLDYEQYF.

This clone was seen a single time. This chain connects TRBV9 to TRBJ2-6; 7 nucleotides align to TRBD1. The germline V gene encodes CDR1 SGDLS and CDR2 YYNGEE. The CDR3 covers 17 residues. With 4 bases clipped from V and 4 bases from J, the junction kept 11 bases outside the gene matches. CDR3 DNA sequence: TGTGCCAGCAGCCCCTGGGACAGTCGGTTGGGGGCCAACGTCCTGACTTTC. It specifies CASSPWDSRLGANVLTF.

This chain's CDR3 is CASSRETVMNTEAFF. Here the CDR3 DNA reads TGTGCCAGCAGCAGGGAGACGGTAATGAACACTGAAGCTTTCTTT. This chain links TRBV5-4 with TRBJ1-1; D unresolved. Per germline, CDR1 SGHNT and CDR2 YYREEE (reference sequence). This CDR3 comprises 15 residues. The V end was cut by 4 bases, the J end by 0 bases, with 13 bases between.